The text below deals with one T cell receptor (beta chain). Its cognate antigen is unknown. The sample originates from a study of blood T cells in healthy people across ages. CDR1 and CDR2 from the germline V gene are SEHNR and FQNEAQ (reference sequence). V lost 2 bases and J 4 bases, leaving 17 bases between the germline ends. The CDR3 contains 16 residues. General study results and limits: Older age went with lower TCR beta diversity per million T cells, in a roughly linear way.

A second PCR, run for roughly 7 to 12 cycles, used a sample-barcoded 5' primer plus a J-beta primer mix. One entry per CDR3 protein, called by TCRdb with MiXCR from the 5' RACE reads. The data hold 550,000 to 700,000 distinct CDR3 sequences, with approximately 30% observed a single time. This rearrangement joins TRBV7-9 to TRBJ1-2; TRBD1 is a possible D gene (6 bases). Source material: blood. This TCR was sampled from a woman aged 70-85 years in good health. The CDR3 reads CASSLRGGEGSYGYTF. In nucleotides, the CDR3 is TGTGCCAGCAGCTTACGTGGGGGCGAGGGGTCCTATGGCTACACCTTC.